A selection of T cell receptor beta chains follows, all from one sample in a study of regulatory T cells in long-lasting Graves disease. TCRdb fed the multiplex PCR reads into MiXCR, producing one record per CDR3 protein. The top ten hold approximately 12% of the sample, which has roughly 430,000 distinct CDR3 sequences, about 16% seen once. These data also formed part of another study, on T cells in Graves' hyperthyroidism and ophthalmopathy.

Source: peripheral blood mononuclear cells (PBMCs), taken at new diagnosis, from a patient treated with antithyroid drugs. All receptors come from a woman aged 25 to 45 with Graves disease. The conserved cysteine and the conserved F or W are not part of the CDR3 here. The listing skips clone size in some rows; elsewhere it reads once, few, many or a size class.

clone_size: once; v_call: TRBV9; cdr3_aa: ASSVDGTGAEAF
clone_size: .; v_call: TRBV29-1; cdr3_aa: SVEGRAEVGELF
clone_size: few; v_call: TRBV6-2/TRBV6-3; cdr3_aa: ASSYWAPGNQPQH
clone_size: .; v_call: TRBV20-1; cdr3_aa: SANVKRARTYEQY
clone_size: many; v_call: TRBV9; cdr3_aa: ASSPSHRAEEKLF
clone_size: many; v_call: TRBV4-2; cdr3_aa: ASSQDSGTRFYEQY
clone_size: .; v_call: TRBV29-1; cdr3_aa: SVEETAYYGYT
clone_size: .; v_call: TRBV6-2/TRBV6-3; cdr3_aa: ASSPLQPGYNEQF
clone_size: many; v_call: TRBV12-3/TRBV12-4; cdr3_aa: ASSRQGGPRYNEQF
clone_size: many; v_call: TRBV6-2/TRBV6-3; cdr3_aa: ASSYSRLAFTDTQY
clone_size: few; v_call: TRBV6-1; cdr3_aa: ASSPRHPITGELF
clone_size: few; v_call: TRBV19; cdr3_aa: VSSARLAGLGEQF
clone_size: few; v_call: TRBV20-1; cdr3_aa: SAQMTLPNPGF
clone_size: many; v_call: TRBV7-6; cdr3_aa: ASSLAPGGITDTQY
clone_size: few; v_call: TRBV5-6; cdr3_aa: ASHDIRSTRKKLF
clone_size: many; v_call: TRBV12-3/TRBV12-4; cdr3_aa: ASRAGTGNTGELF
clone_size: few; v_call: TRBV28; cdr3_aa: ASSFRRWGGAQQRGYT
clone_size: many; v_call: TRBV12-3/TRBV12-4; cdr3_aa: ASIRGRTAFTEAF
clone_size: many; v_call: TRBV10-3; cdr3_aa: AIRMDRTGTDTQY
clone_size: many; v_call: TRBV5-1; cdr3_aa: ASSSGQGANTEAF
clone_size: many; v_call: TRBV20-1; cdr3_aa: SAPDGGSSYEQY
clone_size: few; v_call: TRBV6-2/TRBV6-3; cdr3_aa: ASSHLQQFSGYT
clone_size: many; v_call: TRBV6-2/TRBV6-3; cdr3_aa: ASSYSMGLAGGQHEQF
clone_size: few; v_call: TRBV18; cdr3_aa: ASSPSSSGNTIY
clone_size: many; v_call: TRBV6-2/TRBV6-3; cdr3_aa: ASSGLLLGDIQY
clone_size: .; v_call: TRBV28; cdr3_aa: ASSPRPGVHEQY
clone_size: many; v_call: TRBV2; cdr3_aa: ASSESYGYT
clone_size: .; v_call: TRBV29-1; cdr3_aa: SVPGQGYGYT